What follows are 22 T cell receptor beta chains derived from one specimen sequenced in a study of cytomegalovirus exposure and HLA in healthy donors. A multiplex PCR was run with 60 Vbeta primers and 13 Jbeta primers. The table came from immunoSEQ multiplex PCR; TCRdb's copy has only in-frame clones and leaves some out. Of some 170,000 clones in the sample, roughly four fifths were seen once. Material: PBMCs. These receptors all come from a woman aged 25 to 39 in good health and CMV-seronegative.

The rearrangement links TRBV5-1 to TRBJ2-3, with D maybe TRBD2 (5 bases). Germline CDR1 SGHRS, CDR2 YFSETQ. The CDR3 covers 16 residues. The V gene lost 0 bases and the J gene lost 3 bases, with 14 bases spanning the gap. The CDR3 loop reads CASSLGAGRLTDTQYF. The CDR3 DNA follows: TGCGCCAGCAGCTTGGGTGCGGGCAGGTTAACAGATACGCAGTATTTT.

The rearrangement joins TRBV9 to TRBJ2-7; the match to TRBD2 covers 9 bases. The V and J ends lost 3 bases and 3 bases, in that order; junction bases with no gene match: 13. CDR1 and CDR2 from the germline V gene are SGDLS and YYNGEE. The length of the CDR3 is 17 residues. The CDR3 is CASSDGNGREGIYEQYF. Here the CDR3 DNA reads TGTGCCAGCAGCGATGGGAACGGGCGGGAGGGTATCTACGAGCAGTACTTC.

The rearrangement joins TRBV2 to TRBJ2-1; the match to TRBD1 covers 9 bases. Per the germline V gene, CDR1 is SNHLY and CDR2 is FYNNEI. J lost 1 base, V lost 6 bases, and 7 bases had no gene match. The CDR3 is made up of 16 amino acids. The CDR3 nucleotides are TGTGCCAGCAGGATTGACAGGGGGGGATCCTACAATGAGCAGTTCTTC. The encoded protein is CASRIDRGGSYNEQFF. The complete variable domain, with remaining parts taken from reference TRBV2 and TRBJ2-1, reads EPEVTQTPSHQVTQMGQEVILRCVPISNHLYFYWYRQILGQKVEFLVSFYNNEISEKSEIFDDQFSVERPDGSNFTLKIRSTKLEDSAMYFCASRIDRGGSYNEQFFGPGTRLTVL.

The chain employs TRBV9 and TRBJ1-1; no reliable D call. The CDR3 extends over 14 amino acids. CDR1 and CDR2 (germline): SGDLS, YYNGEE. Trimming stripped 0 bases from V and 2 bases from J, with 8 bases between. The CDR3 DNA reads as TGTGCCAGCAGCGTAGGTCTTACTAACACTGAAGCTTTCTTT. Protein: CASSVGLTNTEAFF.

The chain uses TRBV19 and TRBJ2-1, with 7 bases lining up with TRBD2. The CDR3 loop spans 13 amino acids. J gave up 9 bases and V 7 bases, and 9 bases lay outside the gene matches. Germline V gives CDR1 LNHDA, CDR2 SQIVND (reference sequence). Written as DNA, the CDR3 is TGTGCCAGTACCCTACGGGACTATTGTGAGCAGTTCTTC. This gives the protein CASTLRDYCEQFF.

This rearrangement joins TRBV27 to TRBJ1-5, with 11 bases matching TRBD1. Trimming removed 5 bases from V and 1 base from J; junction bases left unmatched: 7. Germline V gives CDR1 MNHEY, CDR2 SMNVEV (reference sequence). The CDR3 totals 17 residues. DNA for the CDR3: TGTGCCAGCAGTACCCGGACAGGGGGCAAGAGCAATCAGCCCCAGCATTTT. It yields the protein CASSTRTGGKSNQPQHF.

The chain has TRBV2 and TRBJ1-5; no clear D. Between the trimmed V and J ends, which lost 2 bases and 9 bases, there was a span of 17 bases. Germline V gene data show CDR1 as SNHLY and CDR2 as FYNNEI. This CDR3 comprises 15 residues. CDR3 sequence: CASSERAIGVSPQHF. For the CDR3, the DNA is TGTGCCAGCAGTGAAAGGGCAATCGGGGTGTCGCCCCAGCATTTT. The variable domain in full, completed from reference TRBV2 and TRBJ1-5, reads EPEVTQTPSHQVTQMGQEVILRCVPISNHLYFYWYRQILGQKVEFLVSFYNNEISEKSEIFDDQFSVERPDGSNFTLKIRSTKLEDSAMYFCASSERAIGVSPQHFGDGTRLSIL.

The chain couples TRBV2 to TRBJ2-1; 8 bases map to TRBD2. Trimming cost V 5 bases and J 4 bases; bases outside gene matches: 4. There are 14 residues in the CDR3. Germline-derived CDR1 and CDR2 are SNHLY and FYNNEI. The CDR3 is CASSTSGGYNEQFF. CDR3 DNA: TGTGCCAGCAGTACTAGCGGAGGATACAATGAGCAGTTCTTC.

The genes are TRBV12-5 and TRBJ1-5, with 10 nucleotides matching TRBD1. In germline, CDR1 is LGHNT, CDR2 FRNRAP. Losses at the gene ends were 6 bases for V and 3 bases for J; bases not matched to a gene: 8. The CDR3 length is 16 residues. This chain's CDR3 is CASGATGGNINQPQHF. The DNA of the CDR3 is TGTGCTAGTGGAGCGACAGGGGGCAATATCAATCAGCCCCAGCATTTT.

This chain connects TRBV7-2 to TRBJ1-2, with 11 bases matching TRBD1. The V segment lost 0 bases and the J segment 8 bases; nucleotides outside the gene matches: 5. Per germline, CDR1 SGHTA and CDR2 FQGNSA. The CDR3 has 15 residues. The CDR3 DNA reads as TGTGCCAGCAGCTTAGCCGGGGGACAGGGGGTCGGCTACACCTTC. Amino acids: CASSLAGGQGVGYTF. Full variable domain (outside the CDR3, taken from reference TRBV7-2 and TRBJ1-2): GAGVSQSPSNKVTEKGKDVELRCDPISGHTALYWYRQSLGQGLEFLIYFQGNSAPDKSGLPSDRFSAERTGGSVSTLTIQRTQQEDSAVYLCASSLAGGQGVGYTFGSGTRLTVV.

The V call is TRBV9, the J call TRBJ1-1, with TRBD1 matching over 10 bases. V dropped 4 bases and J dropped 5; count of bases not matched to a gene: 8. Germline V lookup: CDR1 SGDLS, CDR2 YYNGEE. The CDR3 runs to 15 residues. DNA for the CDR3: TGTGCCAGCAGCCACAGACAGGGGGCTGGGACTGAAGCTTTCTTT. As protein: CASSHRQGAGTEAFF. The full variable domain, in which reference TRBV9 and TRBJ1-1 provide the parts outside the CDR3, is DSGVTQTPKHLITATGQRVTLRCSPRSGDLSVYWYQQSLDQGLQFLIQYYNGEERAKGNILERFSAQQFPDLHSELNLSSLELGDSALYFCASSHRQGAGTEAFFGQGTRLTVV.

The genes are TRBV27 and TRBJ2-7; D possibly corresponds to TRBD2 (6 bases). Per the germline V gene, CDR1 is MNHEY and CDR2 is SMNVEV (reference sequence). V was cut by 7 bases and J by 5 bases, with 18 bases left in between. The CDR3 is 14 residues long. For the CDR3, the DNA is TGTGCCAGCATGCGGGAACACCTCTCGGACGAGCAGTACTTC. Its protein is CASMREHLSDEQYF.

The rearrangement joins TRBV28 to TRBJ1-5, with D tentatively TRBD1 (5 bases). This CDR3 comprises 13 residues. Trimming took off 2 bases at V and 7 bases at J, with 9 bases between the two ends. CDR1 is MDHEN, CDR2 SYDVKM, per germline. CDR3 coding DNA: TGTGCCAGCAGTTTAGGGGGGTGGCAGCCCCAGCATTTT. Its translation is CASSLGGWQPQHF.

The chain recombines TRBV7-8 with TRBJ2-3, with unresolved D. The V and J ends lost 7 bases and 6 bases respectively, with 20 bases between them. The CDR3 contains 15 residues. Per the germline V gene, CDR1 is SGHVS and CDR2 is FQNEAQ. CDR3 nucleotides: TGTGCCAGCAACCCAGCCCAAGACTTTGGGGATACGCAGTATTTT. This encodes CASNPAQDFGDTQYF.

The V gene is TRBV7-9, the J gene TRBJ2-1; possibly TRBD2 for D (5 bases). Trimming cost V 2 bases and J 0 bases, with 11 bases left between them. CDR1 and CDR2 (germline): SEHNR, FQNEAQ (reference sequence). The length of the CDR3 is 16 residues. The CDR3 reads CASSLPGESSYNEQFF. CDR3 in DNA: TGTGCCAGCAGCTTACCCGGGGAATCCTCCTACAATGAGCAGTTCTTC.

A single count supports this clone. V gene TRBV14 combines with J gene TRBJ2-1; D might be TRBD2 (7 bases). The germline V gene encodes CDR1 SGHDN and CDR2 FVKESK. The CDR3 extends over 16 amino acids. Deletions cut 5 bases from V and 6 bases from J, with 20 bases between. CDR3 in amino acids: CASSGGGLVGINEQFF. The CDR3 DNA is TGTGCCAGCAGCGGCGGGGGCCTAGTCGGAATCAATGAGCAGTTCTTC.

The gene calls are TRBV5-1 and TRBJ1-2; D is possibly TRBD1 (6 bases). V gave up 7 bases and J gave up 3 bases, with 16 bases separating them. This CDR3 has 14 residues. Germline CDR1 SGHRS, CDR2 YFSETQ. The CDR3 is CASSHGGRDYGYTF. CDR3 nucleotides: TGCGCCAGCTCTCACGGGGGGCGCGACTATGGCTACACCTTC.

The rearrangement joins TRBV5-4 to TRBJ2-1; 11 bases are a match to TRBD2. With 1 base clipped from V and 10 bases from J, the junction kept 7 bases outside the gene matches. CDR1 SGHNT and CDR2 YYREEE come from the germline V gene (reference sequence). The CDR3 consists of 15 residues. CDR3 coding DNA: TGTGCCAGCAGCTTGCTCTTAGCGGGAGGGGGAGAGCAGTTCTTC. It yields the protein CASSLLLAGGGEQFF. Using reference TRBV5-4 and TRBJ2-1 for the parts outside the CDR3, the full variable domain is ETGVTQSPTHLIKTRGQQVTLRCSSQSGHNTVSWYQQALGQGPQFIFQYYREEENGRGNFPPRFSGLQFPNYSSELNVNALELDDSALYLCASSLLLAGGGEQFFGPGTRLTVL.

Remarks on this clone: At one end, the junction sequence differs from germline, possibly due to a read error. The chain is built from TRBV16 and TRBJ1-4; TRBD1 agrees at 9 bases. Germline V gene lookup returns CDR1 KGHSY and CDR2 FQNENV. The CDR3 runs to 16 residues. The CDR3 nucleotides are TGTGCCAGTAGCCCATTTCCGGGACAGGGAGACGAAAAACTGTTTTTT. It is translated as CASSPFPGQGDEKLFF.

With respect to this clone: The germline gene is not matched at one end of the junction; a read error may be the cause. The genes are TRBV5-6 and TRBJ2-4, with TRBD1 matching 9 bases. Per germline, CDR1 SGHDT and CDR2 YYEEEE. The CDR3 spans 17 residues. Written as DNA, the CDR3 is TGTGCCAGCAGGCCCGGACAGGGGATCGGGGCCAAAAACAGTCAGTACTTC. Its protein product is CASRPGQGIGAKNSQYF.

The rearrangement uses TRBV27 and TRBJ1-2; TRBD1 is a possible D gene (6 bases). Germline V gene sequence: CDR1 MNHEY, CDR2 SMNVEV (reference sequence). Trimming pared 8 bases from V and 3 bases from J, leaving 25 bases between. The CDR3 loop spans 17 amino acids. The CDR3 loop reads CASSPRAGDAQHYGYTF. The CDR3 coding sequence is TGTGCCAGCTCCCCCCGGGCAGGGGATGCACAACACTATGGCTACACCTTC.

This clone showed up just a few times. CDR3 in DNA: TGTGCCAGCAGCTTAGAGCTAGCGGGGGGTGTGGATACGCAGTATTTT. Protein sequence: CASSLELAGGVDTQYF. V and J are TRBV7-2 and TRBJ2-3, with TRBD2 matching over 11 bases. The CDR3 covers 16 residues. J was trimmed by 6 bases and V by 1 base; bases with no gene match: 6. CDR1 is SGHTA, CDR2 FQGNSA, per germline.